The 8 T cell receptor beta chains given below trace back to one sample, sequenced in a study of blood T cells in healthy people across ages. For the second PCR, which ran for about 7 to 11 cycles, a sample-barcoded 5' primer and a J-beta primer mix were used. One entry per CDR3 protein results from TCRdb running MiXCR on the 5' RACE reads. This sample yields 1.5 million to 2 million distinct CDR3 sequences, of which around half are seen a single time; around 2.1% belongs to the top ten. The specimen was blood. The receptors originated from a middle-aged woman in good health.

This chain connects TRBV15 to TRBJ2-3; a weak D match, TRBD2 (6 bases). CDR1 LNHNV and CDR2 YYDKDF come from the germline V gene (reference sequence). Trimming left V 0 bases short and J 5 bases short, with 18 bases between. This CDR3 contains 17 residues. This CDR3 is CATSREAGTHQGDTQYF. For the CDR3, the DNA is TGTGCCACCAGCAGAGAAGCCGGGACTCACCAAGGAGATACGCAGTATTTT.

Remarks on this clonotype: The junction does not match germline at one end; this may be a read error. J is TRBJ2-3 and V is TRBV7-2; 7 bases are shared with TRBD2. The CDR3 contains 16 residues. Germline loops: CDR1 SGHTA, CDR2 FQGNSA. The CDR3 here is CAISLNPPGRGDTQYF. CDR3 nucleotide sequence: TGTGCCATCAGCTTAAACCCGCCAGGGAGGGGAGATACGCAGTATTTT.

J is TRBJ1-2 and V is TRBV6-4; D is unresolved. CDR1 is MRHNA, CDR2 SNTAGT, per germline. V lost 6 bases, J lost 4 bases, and 18 bases lay in between. This CDR3 comprises 15 residues. CDR3 coding DNA: TGTGCCAGCAGGAGGGATCACGAGGGTGCCTATGGCTACACCTTC. This gives the protein CASRRDHEGAYGYTF.

V and J are TRBV24-1 and TRBJ2-5; possibly TRBD1 for D (6 bases). The CDR3 has 16 residues. Deletions cut 4 bases from V and 2 bases from J, with 16 bases between. CDR1 and CDR2 from the germline V gene are KGHDR and SFDVKD. In DNA, the CDR3 is TGTGCCACCAGTGACCAGAAACCGGGACAACAAGAGACCCAGTACTTC. Amino acid sequence: CATSDQKPGQQETQYF.

The rearrangement uses TRBV28 and TRBJ2-4, with a weak D call TRBD2 (5 bases). The V end lost 6 bases, the J end lost 3 bases, and 15 bases lay between the germline ends. Germline assignment: CDR1 MDHEN and CDR2 SYDVKM. The CDR3 has 15 residues. The CDR3 nucleotides are TGTGCCAGCAGGCCCGCTGAGGGAGACAAAAACATTCAGTACTTC. The encoded protein is CASRPAEGDKNIQYF.

This clonotype was detected only a few times. V and J are TRBV5-1 and TRBJ2-7, with D perhaps given as TRBD1 or TRBD2 (6 bases each). The germline V gene encodes CDR1 SGHRS and CDR2 YFSETQ. V was pared by 5 bases and J by 6 bases, with 12 bases between. The CDR3 length is 12 residues. CDR3 in amino acids: CASRWGASEQYF. In nucleotides, the CDR3 is TGCGCCAGCAGATGGGGGGCGAGCGAGCAGTACTTC.

In regard to this clonotype: Germline and junction disagree at one end, which may indicate a read error. The chain combines TRBV7-7 with TRBJ2-3; 8 bases align to TRBD1. This CDR3 is built from 15 residues. Germline lookup yields CDR1 SSHAT and CDR2 FNYEAQ (reference sequence). The CDR3 reads CASSPGPRGPDTQYF. The CDR3 DNA reads TGTGCTAGCAGCCCCGGGCCCAGGGGGCCAGATACGCAGTATTTT.

On this clonotype itself: A junction end diverges from the germline sequence, so it may reflect a read error. This chain connects TRBV20-1 to TRBJ2-1, with 10 bases aligning to TRBD2. Per germline, CDR1 DFQATT and CDR2 SNEGSKA (reference sequence). This CDR3 region has 15 residues. CDR3 sequence: CSADPSGSSYSEQFF. In DNA, the CDR3 is TGCAGTGCAGATCCTAGCGGGAGCTCCTACAGTGAGCAGTTCTTC.